This T cell receptor beta chain was sequenced during a study of T-cell reconstitution after alpha-beta-depleted transplantation in children. Study results and limitations: One year post-transplant, T-cell counts and diversity were largely derived from T cells produced anew. Reported findings indicate that, about two months after transplant, alpha-beta T cells came from several hundred expanded clones, which were derived from non-depleted graft cells. It was surviving recipient T cells and thymic progenitors that gave some patients high TCRbeta diversity at day 60.

This clonotype was recorded at least ten times. Antigen specificity is unknown. Preparing the TCRbeta library involved the use of unique molecular identifiers. Each CDR3 protein is one row after TCRdb ran MiXCR on the PCR reads. The sample includes a few hundred thousand distinct CDR3 sequences, around 10% of them seen just once. Sequenced here: peripheral blood, sampled 180 days after TCRalphabeta/CD19-depleted stem cell transplant. The source of this sequence is a male patient aged 2-15 years who had a stem cell transplant for chronic granulomatous disease, so the T cells may come from the graft donor.

The CDR3 protein is CASSQGSAQGLETQYF. DNA for the CDR3: TGTGCCAGCAGCCAAGGTAGCGCACAGGGATTAGAGACCCAGTACTTC. The V gene is TRBV3-1, the J gene TRBJ2-5, with D possibly TRBD1 on 6 matching bases. V was clipped by 1 base and J by 4 bases, with 16 bases between them. The CDR3 runs 16 residues. Germline V gene data show CDR1 as LGHDT and CDR2 as YNNKEL (reference sequence).